This record looks at one T cell receptor beta chain sequence and its context. The data derive from a study of blood T cell repertoires in COVID-19. In the study overall: Sites across the United States, Italy and Spain contributed samples from acute and convalescent COVID-19. T cells, B-cell-depleted T cells, or PBMCs supplied cDNA or gDNA.

Sequenced by immunoSEQ multiplex PCR; TCRdb stores in-frame clones only, minus some. The sample has some 400,000 clones, over 75% seen once. This clonotype originated in a woman aged 55-69 years with COVID-19, enrolled during active disease. Material for sequencing was peripheral blood.

Here the CDR3 reads CASSRDRTGLTYEQYF. In DNA form, the CDR3 reads TGCGCCAGCAGCCGGGACAGGACAGGGCTTACCTACGAGCAGTACTTC. This chain uses TRBV4-1 with TRBJ2-7; TRBD1 agrees at 8 bases. The germline CDR1 and CDR2 sequences are MGHRA and YSYEKL. V shed 4 bases and J 2 bases; nucleotides not matched to a gene: 10. The CDR3 runs to 16 residues.